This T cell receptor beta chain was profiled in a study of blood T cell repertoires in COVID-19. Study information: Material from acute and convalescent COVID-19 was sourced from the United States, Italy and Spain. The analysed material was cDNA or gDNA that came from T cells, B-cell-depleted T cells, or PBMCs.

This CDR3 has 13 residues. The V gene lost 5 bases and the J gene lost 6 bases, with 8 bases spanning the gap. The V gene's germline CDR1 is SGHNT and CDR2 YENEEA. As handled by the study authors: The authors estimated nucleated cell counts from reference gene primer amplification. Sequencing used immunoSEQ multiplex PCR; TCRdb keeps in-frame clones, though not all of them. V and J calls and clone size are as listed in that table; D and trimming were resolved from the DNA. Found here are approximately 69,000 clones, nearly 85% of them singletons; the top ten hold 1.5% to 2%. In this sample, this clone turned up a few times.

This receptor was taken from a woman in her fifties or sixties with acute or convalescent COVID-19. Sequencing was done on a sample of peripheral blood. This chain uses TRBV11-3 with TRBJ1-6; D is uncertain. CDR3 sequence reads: CASSAVSNSPLHF. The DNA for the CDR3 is TGTGCCAGCAGCGCAGTCTCTAATTCACCCCTCCACTTT.